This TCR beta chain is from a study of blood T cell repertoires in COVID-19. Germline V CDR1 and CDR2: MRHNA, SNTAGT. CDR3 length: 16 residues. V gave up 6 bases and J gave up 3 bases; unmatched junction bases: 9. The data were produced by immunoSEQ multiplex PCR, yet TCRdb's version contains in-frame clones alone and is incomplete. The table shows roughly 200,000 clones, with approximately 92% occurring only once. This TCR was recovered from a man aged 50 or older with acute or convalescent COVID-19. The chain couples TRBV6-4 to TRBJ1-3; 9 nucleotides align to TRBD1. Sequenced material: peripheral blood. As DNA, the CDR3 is TGTGCCAGCAGCGACCCGGGACAGGGAAGTGGAAACACCATATATTTT. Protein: CASSDPGQGSGNTIYF.